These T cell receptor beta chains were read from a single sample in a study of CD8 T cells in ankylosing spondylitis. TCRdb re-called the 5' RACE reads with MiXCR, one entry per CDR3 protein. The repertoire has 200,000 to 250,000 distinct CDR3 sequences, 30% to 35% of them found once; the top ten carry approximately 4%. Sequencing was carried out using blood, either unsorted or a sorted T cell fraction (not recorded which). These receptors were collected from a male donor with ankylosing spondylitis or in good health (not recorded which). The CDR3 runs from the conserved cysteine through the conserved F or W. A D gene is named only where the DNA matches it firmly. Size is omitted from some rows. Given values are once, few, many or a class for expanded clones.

TGTGCCAGCAGCTTAGTGGGCTCCTACAATGAGCAGTTCTTC,CASSLVGSYNEQFF,TRBV7-2,TRBJ2-1,few,NA
TGTGCCACCAGCAGAGATCAAGGGGCAGGCTACACCTTC,CATSRDQGAGYTF,TRBV15,TRBJ1-2,NA,NA
TGTGCCAGCAGCTTATCCCGGAAGGCCGGGGAGCTGTTTTTT,CASSLSRKAGELFF,TRBV5-6,TRBJ2-2,NA,NA
TGTGCCAGCAGAGCATCCGGGACAGGCTCCGATACGCAGTATTTT,CASRASGTGSDTQYF,TRBV11-2,TRBJ2-3,NA,TRBD1
TGCAGTGCTCCGGGACTACGCGGGGGTGAGCAGTACTTC,CSAPGLRGGEQYF,TRBV20-1,TRBJ2-7,NA,TRBD2
TGTGCCAGCAGCCTACTAGGAGGTGAGCAGTTCTTC,CASSLLGGEQFF,TRBV3-1,TRBJ2-1,many,NA
TGTGCCAGCAGCCCAGTGGACAGCTACAATGAGCAGTTCTTC,CASSPVDSYNEQFF,TRBV6-1,TRBJ2-1,NA,NA
TGTGCCAGCAGTGAATCGGGAGGGAACACTGAAGCTTTCTTT,CASSESGGNTEAFF,TRBV25-1,TRBJ1-1,NA,NA
TGTGCCAGCAGCTTAGGGGAGCCCTACGAGCAGTACTTC,CASSLGEPYEQYF,TRBV7-8,TRBJ2-7,few,NA
TGTGCCAGCAGTTTAGATAGGGACAGGGGCCATGGCTACACCTTC,CASSLDRDRGHGYTF,TRBV12-3/TRBV12-4,TRBJ1-2,NA,TRBD1
TGTGCCAGCAGTTTAGGGGCCCAAGGTAATCAGCCCCAGCATTTT,CASSLGAQGNQPQHF,TRBV12-3/TRBV12-4,TRBJ1-5,NA,NA
TGTGCCAGCAGACGCCTGGACCGCAACTATGGCTACACCTTC,CASRRLDRNYGYTF,TRBV6-1,TRBJ1-2,NA,NA
TGTGCCAGCAGCCGGGAGCTTTACAATGAGCAGTTCTTC,CASSRELYNEQFF,TRBV7-9,TRBJ2-1,NA,NA
TGTGCCAGCAGCCTTACGGAGACTGAAGCTTTCTTT,CASSLTETEAFF,TRBV12-3/TRBV12-4,TRBJ1-1,few,NA
TGTGCCAGCAGCGATTATTCGACTAGCCCTAGCTCCTACAATGAGCAGTTCTTC,CASSDYSTSPSSYNEQFF,TRBV9,TRBJ2-1,once,TRBD2
TGTGCCAGCAGTTTAGCGCCAGGGTGGGATGAAAAACTGTTTTTT,CASSLAPGWDEKLFF,TRBV12-3/TRBV12-4,TRBJ1-4,few,NA
TGTGCCAGCAGTTCCCGACAGGGCCGGCAGCCCCAGCATTTT,CASSSRQGRQPQHF,TRBV27,TRBJ1-5,NA,TRBD1
TGCAGTGCTACTCGACTAGCGGGCACCGGGGAGCTGTTTTTT,CSATRLAGTGELFF,TRBV20-1,TRBJ2-2,few,TRBD2
TGTGCCATCGGGATAGCGGGGCCTTCGGTCTACAATGAGCAGTTCTTC,CAIGIAGPSVYNEQFF,TRBV10-3,TRBJ2-1,NA,TRBD2
TGTGCCAGCACCGAAGGGGTCTGGCATGAGCAGTTCTTC,CASTEGVWHEQFF,TRBV28,TRBJ2-1,NA,NA
TGCAGCGTTGAACAGGGGGCGCGAAAGACCCAGTACTTC,CSVEQGARKTQYF,TRBV29-1,TRBJ2-5,NA,TRBD1
TGTGCCAGCAGCGCCGACAGGGAGAACATTCAGTACTTC,CASSADRENIQYF,TRBV7-8,TRBJ2-4,few,TRBD1
TGTGCCAGCAGCCCAACCGGGACAGGGTCTGGGGCCAACGTCCTGACTTTC,CASSPTGTGSGANVLTF,TRBV7-8,TRBJ2-6,NA,TRBD1
TGCAGTGCTAGTCTTAGCGGGGGCCATCAGCCCCAGCATTTT,CSASLSGGHQPQHF,TRBV20-1,TRBJ1-5,many,NA
TGTGCCAGCAGCGTAGGGACAGGCTACAATGAGCAGTTCTTC,CASSVGTGYNEQFF,TRBV9,TRBJ2-1,NA,TRBD1
TGTGCCAGCAGTGTTCGCAAGAGGGTTGGCTACACCTTC,CASSVRKRVGYTF,TRBV6-4,TRBJ1-2,many,NA
TGTGCCATCAGCTACCAACAGGGGTCTAGCACAGATACGCAGTATTTT,CAISYQQGSSTDTQYF,TRBV10-3,TRBJ2-3,NA,TRBD1
TGTGCCACCAGGCCGACAGGTGACAATGAGCAGTTCTTC,CATRPTGDNEQFF,TRBV24-1,TRBJ2-1,few,NA
TGTGCCATCAGTGTAGACAGGGGGTTCGATGAGCAGTTCTTC,CAISVDRGFDEQFF,TRBV10-3,TRBJ2-1,few,TRBD1
TGCAGCGGTACACCGGGACGCTACACTGAAGCTTTCTTT,CSGTPGRYTEAFF,TRBV29-1,TRBJ1-1,NA,NA
TGCAGTGCTAGAGCGGGACAGGGTCCACCAAATCAGCCCCAGCATTTT,CSARAGQGPPNQPQHF,TRBV20-1,TRBJ1-5,NA,TRBD1
TGTGCCAGCTCACCTGGGGTGCCTAACACTGAAGCTTTCTTT,CASSPGVPNTEAFF,TRBV18,TRBJ1-1,NA,NA
TGTGCCAGCAGTTACGGGACTAGCGGAGGGACCCTAGCCAAAAACATTCAGTACTTC,CASSYGTSGGTLAKNIQYF,TRBV6-2/TRBV6-3,TRBJ2-4,NA,TRBD2
TGTGCCACCAGCAGAGATTTGGATACGCAGTATTTT,CATSRDLDTQYF,TRBV15,TRBJ2-3,few,NA
TGTGCCAGCAGCAGACCTAACTATTACGAGCAGTACTTC,CASSRPNYYEQYF,TRBV27,TRBJ2-7,NA,NA
TGTGCCAGCAGTGCCTCCAGTTCACCCCTCCACTTT,CASSASSSPLHF,TRBV6-5,TRBJ1-6,few,NA
TGTGCCAGCTCACCACCGGGACAGGGAAATTCACCCCTCCACTTT,CASSPPGQGNSPLHF,TRBV18,TRBJ1-6,NA,TRBD1
TGCAGTGCGGACCCGGGACTCAAAGAGACCCAGTACTTC,CSADPGLKETQYF,TRBV20-1,TRBJ2-5,NA,NA
TGTGCCAGCGGAGCGGGGGGCGGTGAAGCTTTCTTT,CASGAGGGEAFF,TRBV6-6,TRBJ1-1,NA,NA
TGCAGTGCTAGCGGTAGGGGAAAAGGGGGCACTGAAGCTTTCTTT,CSASGRGKGGTEAFF,TRBV20-1,TRBJ1-1,NA,NA
TGTGCCAGCAGCTTGCAATATCCCCCTACGCAGTATTTT,CASSLQYPPTQYF,TRBV11-2,TRBJ2-3,NA,NA
TGTGCCAGCAGCCCCGAGGGGTGGGACACTGAAGCTTTCTTT,CASSPEGWDTEAFF,TRBV7-9,TRBJ1-1,few,NA
TGTGCCACCGAAGGGGGGGGCGCCTACAATGAGCGGTTCTTC,CATEGGGAYNERFF,TRBV24-1,TRBJ2-1,NA,NA
TGTGCCAGCAGCACCACGACAGTATTCAGGCATAACTATGGCTACACCTTC,CASSTTTVFRHNYGYTF,TRBV5-6,TRBJ1-2,NA,NA
TGTGCCAGCAGCATATATAGCGGGGGGGCGAAAGATACGCAGTATTTT,CASSIYSGGAKDTQYF,TRBV7-8,TRBJ2-3,few,TRBD2
TGTGCCAGCAGTATAGGGGACAAGGCCTACGAGCAGTACTTC,CASSIGDKAYEQYF,TRBV27,TRBJ2-7,NA,NA